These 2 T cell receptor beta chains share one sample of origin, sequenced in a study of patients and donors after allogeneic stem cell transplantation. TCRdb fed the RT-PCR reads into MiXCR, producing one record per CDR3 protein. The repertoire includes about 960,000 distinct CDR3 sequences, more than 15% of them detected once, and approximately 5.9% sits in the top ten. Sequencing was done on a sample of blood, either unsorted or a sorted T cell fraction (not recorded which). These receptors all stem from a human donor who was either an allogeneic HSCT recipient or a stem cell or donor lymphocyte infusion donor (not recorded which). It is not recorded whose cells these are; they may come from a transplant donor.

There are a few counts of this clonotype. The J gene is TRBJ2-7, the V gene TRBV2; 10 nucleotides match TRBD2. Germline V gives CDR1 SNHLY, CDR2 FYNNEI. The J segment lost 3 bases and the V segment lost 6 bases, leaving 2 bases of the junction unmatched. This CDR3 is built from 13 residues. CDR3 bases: TGTGCCAGCAGAGCGGGGGGGTACTACGAGCAGTACTTC. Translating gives CASRAGGYYEQYF.

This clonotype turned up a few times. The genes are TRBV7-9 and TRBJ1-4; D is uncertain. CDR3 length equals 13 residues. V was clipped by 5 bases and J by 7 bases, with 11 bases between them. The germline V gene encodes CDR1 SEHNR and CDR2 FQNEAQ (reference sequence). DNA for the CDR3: TGTGCCAGCAGCGAGTCTCCCGGTGAAAAACTGTTTTTT. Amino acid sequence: CASSESPGEKLFF.